A single sample gave rise to the 5 T cell receptor beta chains below, sequenced in a study of PD-L1 blockade in urothelial cancer (TCRdb year 2017). Receptors were amplified or captured by the immunoSEQ multiplex PCR assay. TCRdb stores this immuneACCESS table with in-frame sequences only. Part of the clones is absent; in the studies checked, under half of the shortfall reflects unresolved V genes, and no reason is known for the rest. This sample is represented by more than 75,000 clones; more than 90% of them were singletons. The ten largest clones capture more than 8% of the sample. The specimen was PBMCs, collected around atezolizumab (anti-PD-L1) treatment. These TCRs come from a man between 60 and 75 years old with urothelial cancer.

The count of this clone is one. The chain joins TRBV18 to TRBJ2-4; tentative D call: TRBD2 (5 bases). This CDR3 contains 13 residues. V was trimmed by 3 bases and J by 5 bases, leaving 8 bases between them. Germline CDR1 reads KGHSH; CDR2 reads LQKENI. The CDR3 protein is CASSPGVENIQYF. As DNA, the CDR3 is TGTGCCAGCTCACCCGGGGTTGAAAACATTCAGTACTTC.

In nucleotides, the CDR3 is TGTGCCAGCAACCCTTCTAGCGGGAAGCCCTACGAGCAGTACTTC. This encodes CASNPSSGKPYEQYF. This chain uses TRBV21-1 with TRBJ2-7; the D call TRBD2 from the table was never checked on the DNA. TRBV21-1 is tagged as a pseudogene. The CDR3 length is 15 residues.

The V gene is TRBV9, the J gene TRBJ2-3; 13 bases fit TRBD2. This CDR3 is built from 17 residues. The J segment lost 0 bases and the V segment lost 7 bases, leaving 8 bases of the junction unmatched. Germline loops: CDR1 SGDLS, CDR2 YYNGEE. For the CDR3, the DNA is TGTGCCAGCGACGGACTAGCGGGGGCTCGAAGCACAGATACGCAGTATTTT. Translating it yields CASDGLAGARSTDTQYF.

This chain uses TRBV7-2 with TRBJ2-7; TRBD2 matches at 9 bases. The CDR3 totals 14 residues. CDR1 and CDR2 (germline): SGHTA, FQGNSA. Unmatched junction bases numbered 1, after V lost 4 bases and J lost 0 bases. The CDR3, as DNA: TGTGCCAGCAGCTCGACTAGCGGCTCCTACGAGCAGTACTTC. It yields the protein CASSSTSGSYEQYF.

DNA of the CDR3: TGTGCCACCAGCACTCCCAACGGACAGACAAACACCGGGGAGCTGTTTTTT. Its protein product is CATSTPNGQTNTGELFF. This chain uses TRBV15 with TRBJ2-2; tentative D call: TRBD1 (6 bases). The CDR3 runs to 17 residues. Per the germline V gene, CDR1 is LNHNV and CDR2 is YYDKDF (reference sequence). V lost 4 bases, J lost 2 bases, and 17 bases lay in between.